The rows below give T cell receptor beta chains drawn from one sample of a study of cytomegalovirus exposure and HLA in healthy donors. The repertoire was sequenced with immunoSEQ multiplex PCR; TCRdb's copy has only in-frame clones and lacks some. The table has 150,000 to 200,000 clones, around 88% seen once. Material for sequencing was PBMCs. Receptors originate from a woman younger than 30 in good health and CMV-seronegative. Each CDR3 is given with its conserved first and last residue. D genes are given only for firm matches. Size is omitted from some rows. Given values are once, few, many or a class for expanded clones.

V,size,D,J,DNA,CDR3
TRBV2,.,.,TRBJ1-2,TGTGCCAGCAGTGAGGCAGGGGATGGCTACACCTTC,CASSEAGDGYTF
TRBV9,.,.,TRBJ2-2,TGTGCCAGCAGCTTCCAGGGTTCGGGCACCGGGGAGCTGTTTTTT,CASSFQGSGTGELFF
TRBV27,.,.,TRBJ2-2,TGTGCCAGCAGTTTCATGGGCTCCGGCGGGGAGCTGTTTTTT,CASSFMGSGGELFF
TRBV5-4,.,TRBD2,TRBJ2-3,TGTGCCAGCAGCTTGCGGCCTAGCGGGGCTACAGATACGCAGTATTTT,CASSLRPSGATDTQYF
TRBV28,.,.,TRBJ1-5,TGTGCCAGCAGTTCTCCCGGGACATATAATCAGCCCCAGCATTTT,CASSSPGTYNQPQHF
TRBV28,.,.,TRBJ1-5,TGTGCCGGGGGGGGCAGGGGCCCCTATGGGGGCAATCAGCCCCAGCATTTT,CAGGGRGPYGGNQPQHF
TRBV6-5,.,.,TRBJ1-1,TGTGCCAGCACCACAACCAACACTGAAGCTTTCTTT,CASTTTNTEAFF
TRBV5-1,.,.,TRBJ1-1,TGCGCCAGCAGCTTGGGCGGCATTACGTACCGCCTAAAGAGCACTGAAGCTTTCTTT,CASSLGGITYRLKSTEAFF
TRBV28,few,.,TRBJ1-1,TGTGCCAGCAGGTACAGGGACACTGAAGCTTTCTTT,CASRYRDTEAFF
TRBV18,.,.,TRBJ1-2,TGTGCCAGCTCACCTCAACAGGGTGAGGACTATGGCTACACCTTC,CASSPQQGEDYGYTF
TRBV28,.,.,TRBJ2-1,TGTGCCAGCAGTTTTTTGTCCTATGGTGAGCAGTTCTTC,CASSFLSYGEQFF
TRBV6-5,few,.,TRBJ1-1,TGTGCCAGCAGTTACGCCCTCGGAGGTGAAGCTTTCTTT,CASSYALGGEAFF
TRBV28,.,TRBD2,TRBJ2-7,TGTGCCAGCAGTGCCCTCCCGCGGGGGGTTCTCGAGCAGTACTTC,CASSALPRGVLEQYF
TRBV19,.,TRBD1,TRBJ1-2,TGTGCCAGTAGTTCGACAGGGGAATCCTATGGCTACACCTTC,CASSSTGESYGYTF
TRBV4-2,.,.,TRBJ1-2,TGTGCCAGCAGCCAAGATTTAGTAGGCTACACCTTC,CASSQDLVGYTF
TRBV2,.,.,TRBJ1-1,TGTGCCAGCAGGCCCGGGACACTGAGGGGCACTGAAGCCTTCTTT,CASRPGTLRGTEAFF
TRBV11-1,.,.,TRBJ2-7,TGTGCCAGCAGCTACTCAATCGAGCAGTACTTC,CASSYSIEQYF
TRBV9,.,.,TRBJ2-6,TGTGCCAGCACCCCAGGAAGCTCTGGGGCCAACGTCCTGACTTTC,CASTPGSSGANVLTF
TRBV19,.,.,TRBJ2-7,TGTGCCAGTAGCGACAGAGCCGGCTCGTCCTACGAGCAGTACTTC,CASSDRAGSSYEQYF
TRBV2,.,.,TRBJ1-2,TGTGCCAGCACCACTATCCGTCGCGTCTATGGCTACACCTTC,CASTTIRRVYGYTF
TRBV7-9,.,TRBD1,TRBJ1-5,TGTGCCAGCAGCTTAGTAGGGGACAGGCTTAGCAATCAGCCCCAGCATTTT,CASSLVGDRLSNQPQHF
TRBV5-1,.,TRBD2,TRBJ2-3,TGCGCCAGCAGTCGGGGGGAGAGAGCCACAGATACGCAGTATTTT,CASSRGERATDTQYF
TRBV18,.,TRBD2,TRBJ2-1,TGTGCCAGCTCACCCTCAAGCGGGGTAGGTGAGCAGTTCTTC,CASSPSSGVGEQFF
TRBV4-2,.,TRBD2,TRBJ2-1,TGTGCCAGCAGCCAAGGGGCTAGCGGGAGTCGATATGAGCGGTTCTTC,CASSQGASGSRYERFF
TRBV2,.,.,TRBJ1-1,TGTGCCAGCAGGGAGACAGTCCAGAACACTGAAGCTTTCTTT,CASRETVQNTEAFF
TRBV5-4,few,.,TRBJ1-1,TGTGCCAGCAGCTTGCTCCAGGCGAACACTGAAGCTTTCTTT,CASSLLQANTEAFF
TRBV4-2,.,TRBD1,TRBJ1-2,TGTGCCAGCAGCCAAGCGGGATTGGGGACAGGGCCTCAGGGCTACACCTTC,CASSQAGLGTGPQGYTF
TRBV27,.,.,TRBJ1-4,TGTGCCAGCAGCGCCCTCAGCCAGGTGAATGAAAAACTGTTTTTT,CASSALSQVNEKLFF
TRBV7-9,.,.,TRBJ2-3,TGTGCCAGCAGCTTAGCCGGTAGCACAGATACGCAGTATTTT,CASSLAGSTDTQYF
TRBV29-1,.,TRBD2,TRBJ2-2,TGCAGCGTTCCCGGACTAGCGGGGGCAGGCGCCACCGGGGAGCTGTTTTTT,CSVPGLAGAGATGELFF
TRBV2,.,TRBD2,TRBJ2-2,TGTGCCAGCAGGCCAATACTAGCGGGAGCCGGGGAGCTGTTTTTT,CASRPILAGAGELFF
TRBV25-1,.,.,TRBJ2-7,TGTGCCAGCAGTGAAAGTGGGTCAGGGGACTACGAGCAGTACTTC,CASSESGSGDYEQYF
TRBV19,.,TRBD1,TRBJ2-7,TGTGCCAGTAGTTTTCGACAGGGAATCTACGAGCAGTACTTC,CASSFRQGIYEQYF
TRBV28,.,TRBD2,TRBJ2-6,TGTGCCACGTACCGAGCGGGGTCTATCCTCTCCGGGGCCAACGTCCTGACTTTC,CATYRAGSILSGANVLTF
TRBV28,.,.,TRBJ1-5,TGTGCCAGCAGTTTAAGTTCAGATTATCAGCCCCAGCATTTT,CASSLSSDYQPQHF
TRBV7-9,few,.,TRBJ1-5,TGTGCCAGCAGCTTAAAGGGGGATTACAATCAGCCCCAGCATTTT,CASSLKGDYNQPQHF
TRBV6-5,.,.,TRBJ2-5,TGTGCCAGCAGTTTCGACAGTCAAGAGACCCAGTACTTC,CASSFDSQETQYF
TRBV5-6,few,.,TRBJ1-5,TGTGCCAGCAGCTTTTCAGGACAGCCCCAGCATTTT,CASSFSGQPQHF
TRBV19,.,.,TRBJ1-5,TGTGCCAGTAGTATAGTATCAGGAAGCAATCAGCCCCAGCATTTT,CASSIVSGSNQPQHF
TRBV7-9,.,.,TRBJ1-6,TGTGCCGGCGGCCAGGGATCCGTCGAAGGTTCACCCCTCCACTTT,CAGGQGSVEGSPLHF
TRBV30,.,.,TRBJ1-1,TGTGCCTGGAGTGTATTCCTTGTGGGCGCGGGGACTGAAGCTTTCTTT,CAWSVFLVGAGTEAFF
TRBV6-1,.,.,TRBJ2-3,TGTGCCAGCCTCGCAGGGGCACGGGATACGCAGTATTTT,CASLAGARDTQYF
TRBV6-1,.,.,TRBJ1-1,TGTGCCAGCGGGCTCCAGACAGTCCTCACTGAAGCTTTCTTT,CASGLQTVLTEAFF
TRBV27,.,TRBD2,TRBJ2-1,TGTGCCAGCAGTTTATCGGCCGGCGGGGGGCAGTTCTTC,CASSLSAGGGQFF
TRBV5-1,.,.,TRBJ2-5,TGCGCCAGCAGCTTGACCACAGCTCAAGAGACCCAGTACTTC,CASSLTTAQETQYF
TRBV13,few,.,TRBJ1-1,TGTGCCAGCAGCTTAAACAGGCACACTGAAGCTTTCTTT,CASSLNRHTEAFF
TRBV5-6,.,TRBD2,TRBJ2-1,TGTGCCAGCAGCTCTGGACTAGCGGGAGGTAATGAGCAGTTCTTC,CASSSGLAGGNEQFF
TRBV7-9,.,TRBD1,TRBJ2-2,TGTGCCAGCACCCTAGTCCTCGTGACAGGGGTGAACACCGGGGAGCTGTTTTTT,CASTLVLVTGVNTGELFF
TRBV28,.,.,TRBJ1-2,TGTGCCAGCAGTCATCGGGACTATGGCTACACCTTC,CASSHRDYGYTF
TRBV27,.,.,TRBJ1-5,TGTGCCAGCAGCCGCTACAGGGAAGGGAGCAATCAGCCCCAGCATTTT,CASSRYREGSNQPQHF
TRBV15,.,.,TRBJ2-7,TGTGCCACCAGCGAGTTACGGGGGTACGAGCAGTACTTC,CATSELRGYEQYF
TRBV7-8,.,TRBD1,TRBJ2-7,TGTGCCAGCAGCTCGGGAGGGACAGGGGGCAAATACGAGCAGTACTTC,CASSSGGTGGKYEQYF
TRBV28,.,.,TRBJ1-2,TGTGCCAGCACACCTCGAGGGTCGTCTAACTATGGCTACACCTTC,CASTPRGSSNYGYTF
TRBV28,once,TRBD1,TRBJ1-1,TGTGCCAGCAGTTCACCGGCCGGGACAGTTGAACCTGAAGCTTTCTTT,CASSSPAGTVEPEAFF